The 19 T cell receptor beta chains reported below all come from one sample, sequenced in a study of blood T cell repertoires in COVID-19. The assay was immunoSEQ multiplex PCR, and TCRdb's table has in-frame clones only and misses some. The data show 150,000 to 190,000 clones, about 85% seen once. Sequences were obtained from peripheral blood. These receptors were collected from a woman in her fifties or sixties with COVID-19, enrolled during active disease.

This chain links TRBV7-9 with TRBJ2-6; maybe TRBD1 (6 bases). The CDR3 sequence is 18 residues long. V was trimmed by 5 bases and J by 4 bases, leaving 21 bases between them. Germline CDR1 is SEHNR and CDR2 is FQNEAQ (reference sequence). The CDR3 protein is CASSDIGTLVSGANVLTF. The CDR3 DNA reads as TGTGCCAGCAGCGACATTGGGACATTGGTTTCGGGGGCCAACGTCCTGACTTTC.

This clone has just one count. This chain joins TRBV6-5 and TRBJ2-7; the D is unclear. In germline, CDR1 is MNHEY, CDR2 SVGAGI. Trimming left V 6 bases short and J 0 bases short, with 12 bases between. There are 14 residues in the CDR3. Written as DNA, the CDR3 is TGTGCCAGCAGGCCGTCGGGTAGCTCCTACGAGCAGTACGTC. It specifies CASRPSGSSYEQYV.

About this clone: This specimen includes other DNA sequences encoding the same CDR3. J is TRBJ2-3 and V is TRBV18; the match to TRBD1 covers 10 bases. The V gene end was trimmed by 6 bases and the J gene end by 0 bases; junction bases not matched to a gene: 3. CDR1 is KGHSH and CDR2 is LQKENI in the germline V gene. The CDR3 is 15 residues long. The CDR3: CASSPGQGSTDTQYF. CDR3 in DNA: TGTGCCAGCTCCCCGGGACAGGGGAGCACAGATACGCAGTATTTT.

The chain links TRBV6-5 to TRBJ1-2; tentative D call: TRBD1 (6 bases). The CDR3 has 16 residues. Germline CDR1 and CDR2: MNHEY and SVGAGI. The V gene lost 0 bases and the J gene lost 10 bases, with 21 bases spanning the gap. The CDR3 DNA sequence: TGTGCCAGCAGTTACTCGCTCGGACAGCGGTTCATTGACTACACCTTC. This encodes CASSYSLGQRFIDYTF.

V usage is TRBV29-1 and J usage is TRBJ2-2; a possible D gene is TRBD2 (5 bases). The CDR3 has 13 residues. V was trimmed by 2 bases and J by 6 bases, leaving 10 bases between them. The V gene's germline CDR1 is SQVTM and CDR2 ANQGSEA. This CDR3 is CSVEFREPGELFF. CDR3 DNA: TGCAGCGTTGAATTTCGGGAACCCGGGGAGCTGTTTTTT.

This sequence joins TRBV4-1 and TRBJ1-4, with D possibly being TRBD1 (5 bases). V was clipped by 4 bases and J by 5 bases, with 11 bases between them. This CDR3 has 14 residues. The germline V gene encodes CDR1 MGHRA and CDR2 YSYEKL. The CDR3 protein is CASSPREGNEKLFF. CDR3 coding DNA: TGCGCCAGCAGCCCTCGGGAGGGGAATGAAAAACTGTTTTTT.

This clone was seen only once. This chain connects TRBV6-5 to TRBJ1-5, with D possibly TRBD1 on 6 matching bases. CDR3 length equals 12 residues. V gave up 8 bases and J gave up 7 bases, with 12 bases separating them. Germline-derived CDR1 and CDR2 are MNHEY and SVGAGI. Written as DNA, the CDR3 is TGTGCCAGCCGGATTGGGGGCCAGCCCCAGCATTTT. Translated, it gives CASRIGGQPQHF.

V gene TRBV19 combines with J gene TRBJ1-3; TRBD1 aligns across 8 bases. The CDR3 spans 16 residues. Germline V gives CDR1 LNHDA, CDR2 SQIVND (reference sequence). J was trimmed by 7 bases and V by 7 bases; bases with no gene match: 15. The chain's CDR3 is CASIGPGQGFGNTIYF. The CDR3 DNA reads TGTGCCAGTATCGGCCCAGGACAGGGCTTTGGTAACACCATATATTTT.

The V gene is TRBV7-9, the J gene TRBJ2-7; 13 nucleotides line up with TRBD2. CDR1 SEHNR and CDR2 FQNEAQ come from the germline V gene (reference sequence). V was pared by 2 bases and J by 1 base, with 8 bases of the junction left unmatched. This CDR3 has 18 amino acids. The CDR3 DNA follows: TGTGCCAGCAGCTTACTTCGGACTAGCGGGAGTAGGTCCTACGAGCAGTACTTC. This codes for CASSLLRTSGSRSYEQYF.

This clone was seen just once. The chain joins TRBV7-9 to TRBJ1-1; 8 nucleotides agree with TRBD1. With V trimmed by 5 bases and J by 4 bases, 9 bases remained unmatched. CDR1 is SEHNR, CDR2 FQNEAQ, per germline (reference sequence). The CDR3 spans 15 residues. The CDR3 DNA reads TGTGCCAGCAGCCCTCCCGGACAGGGCGTCACTGAAGCTTTCTTT. Translation gives CASSPPGQGVTEAFF.

The chain links TRBV6-1 to TRBJ1-1, with 7 bases lining up with TRBD1. Germline loops: CDR1 MNHNS, CDR2 SASEGT. V gave up 3 bases and J gave up 10 bases; unmatched junction bases: 8. The CDR3 has 13 residues. CDR3 residues: CASSDPQGGVAFF. The CDR3, as DNA: TGTGCCAGCAGTGATCCTCAGGGGGGAGTAGCTTTCTTT.

This clone has only one observation. The gene calls are TRBV15 and TRBJ1-4; 7 bases are shared with TRBD1. Unmatched junction bases numbered 4, after V lost 7 bases and J lost 2 bases. CDR3 length equals 14 residues. CDR1 is LNHNV and CDR2 is YYDKDF in the germline V gene (reference sequence). This chain's CDR3 is CATKEGATNEKLFF. The DNA of the CDR3 is TGTGCCACCAAAGAGGGGGCGACTAATGAAAAACTGTTTTTT.

The chain combines TRBV7-8 with TRBJ1-3, with D hard to call. Germline assignment: CDR1 SGHVS and CDR2 FQNEAQ. The germline V and J ends were trimmed by 1 base and 2 bases, with 6 bases remaining between them. The CDR3 length is 14 residues. CDR3 sequence (DNA): TGTGCCAGCAGCTTAGTGGAGACTGGAAACACCATATATTTT. Translation: CASSLVETGNTIYF.

In this sample, this clone turned up a few times. The genes are TRBV19 and TRBJ1-3; weak D call: TRBD1 (6 bases). Germline V gene sequence: CDR1 LNHDA, CDR2 SQIVND (reference sequence). The CDR3 has 14 amino acids. V lost 5 bases and J 0 bases, leaving 8 bases between the germline ends. CDR3 loop: CASSPDSSGNTIYF. CDR3 DNA sequence: TGTGCCAGTAGTCCGGACAGCTCTGGAAACACCATATATTTT.

The V call is TRBV18, the J call TRBJ1-3; 7 bases agree with TRBD1. The germline V gene encodes CDR1 KGHSH and CDR2 LQKENI. The CDR3 is 16 amino acids. Germline trimming cut 8 bases from V and 2 bases from J; bases unmatched to any gene: 12. In DNA form, the CDR3 reads TGTGCCAGCGGAGGGACAGCTACCTTCCCTGGAAACACCATATATTTT. Protein: CASGGTATFPGNTIYF. The full variable domain, in which reference TRBV18 and TRBJ1-3 provide the parts outside the CDR3, is NAGVMQNPRHLVRRRGQEARLRCSPMKGHSHVYWYRQLPEEGLKFMVYLQKENIIDESGMPKERFSAEFPKEGPSILRIQQVVRGDSAAYFCASGGTATFPGNTIYFGEGSWLTVV.

This clone was seen only once. In nucleotides, the CDR3 is TGTGCCAGCTCACCCCTCGGGGGAGAGACCTATGGCTACACCTTC. As protein: CASSPLGGETYGYTF. J is TRBJ1-2 and V is TRBV18, with a tentative D call TRBD1 (5 bases). This CDR3 spans 15 amino acids. Deletions cut 3 bases from V and 4 bases from J, with 15 bases between. Germline values: CDR1 KGHSH, CDR2 LQKENI.

The chain links TRBV7-9 to TRBJ1-4; D is undetermined. This CDR3 contains 15 residues. V gave up 0 bases and J gave up 5 bases, with 10 bases separating them. Germline V lookup: CDR1 SEHNR, CDR2 FQNEAQ (reference sequence). In nucleotides, the CDR3 is TGTGCCAGCAGCTTAGCCGTCCAGACAAATGAAAAACTGTTTTTT. This encodes CASSLAVQTNEKLFF.

This clone was counted between two and nine times. The CDR3 reads CASSERVSGTGSMDTQYF. DNA for the CDR3: TGTGCCAGCAGTGAAAGAGTTTCCGGGACAGGGTCCATGGATACGCAGTATTTT. The chain recombines TRBV6-1 with TRBJ2-3; 9 bases fit TRBD1. The CDR3 spans 18 residues. CDR1 and CDR2 (germline): MNHNS, SASEGT. The J segment lost 6 bases and the V segment lost 2 bases, leaving 15 bases of the junction unmatched.

The chain uses TRBV20-1 and TRBJ2-5; TRBD1 agrees at 7 bases. V lost 6 bases to trimming and J lost 3 bases; unmatched junction nucleotides: 1. Germline V lookup: CDR1 DFQATT, CDR2 SNEGSKA (reference sequence). The length of the CDR3 is 11 residues. The CDR3 loop is CSATGEETQYF. CDR3 coding DNA: TGCAGTGCAACAGGGGAAGAGACCCAGTACTTC.